This T cell receptor beta chain was retrieved from a study of T cells in localized non-small cell lung cancer. Study-wide results and limits: Heterogeneity remains possible, as sequencing covered one tumor region only. Adjacent lung had a median approximately 57 of the 100 largest tumor clones.

The CDR3 is 13 amino acids. Germline V gene lookup returns CDR1 MNHNY and CDR2 SVGAGI (reference sequence). V lost 5 bases and J 6 bases, leaving 8 bases between the germline ends. Notes on this clone: Its specificity is not known.

Here immunoSEQ multiplex PCR was the method, and the copy in TCRdb shows in-frame clones only, minus some. The data contain over 70,000 clones, 86% of them singletons. The V and J genes are TRBV6-6 and TRBJ2-6; D is undetermined. This TCR was recovered from a male donor aged 60 or over with stage III squamous cell lung carcinoma. The sample was peripheral blood, taken before any cancer treatment. The CDR3 protein is CASSPTTANVLTF. CDR3 in DNA: TGTGCCAGCAGTCCCACCACGGCCAACGTCCTGACTTTC.